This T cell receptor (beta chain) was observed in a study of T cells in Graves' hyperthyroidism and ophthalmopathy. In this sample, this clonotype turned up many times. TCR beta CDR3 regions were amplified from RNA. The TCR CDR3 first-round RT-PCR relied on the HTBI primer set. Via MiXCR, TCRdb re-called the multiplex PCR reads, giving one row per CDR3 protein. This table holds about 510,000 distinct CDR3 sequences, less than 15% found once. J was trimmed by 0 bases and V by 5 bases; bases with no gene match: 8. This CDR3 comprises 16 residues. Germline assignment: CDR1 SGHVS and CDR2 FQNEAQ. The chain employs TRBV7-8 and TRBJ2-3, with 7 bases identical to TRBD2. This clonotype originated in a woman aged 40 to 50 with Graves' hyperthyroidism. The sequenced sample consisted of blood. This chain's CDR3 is CASSRTASGSTDTQYF. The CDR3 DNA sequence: TGTGCCAGCAGCCGCACGGCTAGCGGAAGCACAGATACGCAGTATTTT.